The 17 T cell receptor beta chains in this list originate from one sample, sequenced in a study of shared clonotypes between healthy human individuals. CD45RO-negative, CCR7-positively selected cells formed the naive CD8 fraction, excluding terminally differentiated effector memory CD45RA+ cells. Clones were read by immunoSEQ multiplex PCR, and TCRdb kept only the in-frame ones, dropping some. The sample carries about 2 million clones, less than 95% recorded once. Sequences were obtained from naive CD8+ T cells sorted from blood. These receptors came from a man aged 18 to 35 in good health.

V and J are TRBV30 and TRBJ2-3; D gene ambiguous. CDR1 and CDR2 from the germline V gene are GTSNPN and SVGIG (reference sequence). Trimming took off 2 bases at V and 5 bases at J, with 17 bases between the two ends. The CDR3 has 15 residues. The CDR3 reads CAWSLDPTPQDTQYF. In DNA, the CDR3 is TGTGCCTGGAGTCTTGACCCCACCCCGCAAGATACGCAGTATTTT.

This sequence joins TRBV2 and TRBJ2-1; 7 bases are shared with TRBD2. There are 12 residues in the CDR3. The germline CDR1 and CDR2 sequences are SNHLY and FYNNEI. V was clipped by 6 bases and J by 5 bases; unmatched bases: 1. The CDR3 region is CASSGRHNEQFF. CDR3 in DNA: TGTGCCAGCAGCGGGAGGCACAATGAGCAGTTCTTC. The whole variable domain, remainder taken from reference TRBV2 and TRBJ2-1, is EPEVTQTPSHQVTQMGQEVILRCVPISNHLYFYWYRQILGQKVEFLVSFYNNEISEKSEIFDDQFSVERPDGSNFTLKIRSTKLEDSAMYFCASSGRHNEQFFGPGTRLTVL.

This chain uses TRBV6-5 with TRBJ2-7; D unresolved. The CDR3 runs to 12 residues. Between the trimmed V and J ends, which lost 2 bases and 5 bases, there was a span of 7 bases. The germline V gene has CDR1 MNHEY and CDR2 SVGAGI. The CDR3 loop is CASSYPLDEQYF. The CDR3 region has the DNA TGTGCCAGCAGTTACCCCCTGGACGAGCAGTACTTC.

This clone was seen a single time. V usage is TRBV5-1 and J usage is TRBJ2-7; 8 bases are shared with TRBD1. CDR1 and CDR2 (germline): SGHRS, YFSETQ. This CDR3 is built from 17 residues. The junction had 16 bases not matched to a gene; V was cut back by 4 bases and J by 4 bases. The CDR3, as DNA: TGCGCCAGCAGCGGAGGACAGGGAGGAGGGTCGGGGTACGAGCAGTACTTC. Amino acids: CASSGGQGGGSGYEQYF.

The chain combines TRBV5-8 with TRBJ2-3; the D gene is possibly TRBD2 (6 bases). Trimming pared 0 bases from V and 4 bases from J, leaving 9 bases between. Germline assignment: CDR1 SGHTS and CDR2 YDEGEE. The CDR3 spans 14 residues. The CDR3 region has the DNA TGTGCCAGCAGCTTGGGCGGGGCCCCAGATACGCAGTATTTT. Its protein is CASSLGGAPDTQYF. Full variable domain (missing parts from reference TRBV5-8 and TRBJ2-3): EAGVTQSPTHLIKTRGQQATLRCSPISGHTSVYWYQQALGLGLQFLLWYDEGEERNRGNFPPRFSGRQFPNYSSELNVNALELEDSALYLCASSLGGAPDTQYFGPGTRLTVL.

The rearrangement uses TRBV11-2 and TRBJ2-1; possible D gene TRBD1, 6 bases. V lost 3 bases, J lost 2 bases, and 17 bases lay in between. CDR1 SGHAT and CDR2 FQNNGV come from the germline V gene. CDR3 length: 17 amino acids. Here the CDR3 DNA reads TGTGCCAGCAGCTTTTCTCCGGACAGCGGACCCTACAATGAGCAGTTCTTC. This gives the protein CASSFSPDSGPYNEQFF.

This clone was counted once. This sequence joins TRBV19 and TRBJ2-1, with 9 nucleotides matching TRBD2. This CDR3 region has 14 residues. The J segment lost 8 bases and the V segment lost 5 bases, leaving 7 bases of the junction unmatched. Germline CDR1 reads LNHDA; CDR2 reads SQIVND (reference sequence). CDR3 protein: CASSFIAGEHEQFF. The DNA for the CDR3 is TGTGCCAGTAGTTTCATAGCGGGAGAGCATGAGCAGTTCTTC.

CDR3: CASSPSNRGNEQYF. The CDR3 bases are TGTGCCAGCAGCCCCTCCAACAGGGGAAACGAGCAGTACTTC. J is TRBJ2-7 and V is TRBV5-4; 7 positions agree with TRBD1. J gave up 5 bases and V 4 bases, and 9 bases lay outside the gene matches. Per the germline V gene, CDR1 is SGHNT and CDR2 is YYREEE (reference sequence). The CDR3 covers 14 residues.

This clone was found once. Within the sample, other DNA sequences also encode this same CDR3. The genes are TRBV7-9 and TRBJ2-3; possible D gene TRBD2, 6 bases. The ends were cut back, 3 bases at V and 3 bases at J, with 7 bases in the middle. The CDR3 is 13 amino acids. Germline V gene sequence: CDR1 SEHNR, CDR2 FQNEAQ (reference sequence). CDR3 protein: CASSLEGTDTQYF. The CDR3 DNA sequence: TGTGCCAGCAGCTTGGAGGGAACAGATACGCAGTATTTT.

V and J are TRBV5-6 and TRBJ1-1, with a weak D call TRBD1 (5 bases). CDR3 size: 13 residues. Trimming took off 7 bases at V and 0 bases at J, with 10 bases between the two ends. The germline V gene encodes CDR1 SGHDT and CDR2 YYEEEE. CDR3 loop: CASHDSLNTEAFF. In DNA form, the CDR3 reads TGTGCCAGCCACGACAGCTTGAACACTGAAGCTTTCTTT.

The chain recombines TRBV7-3 with TRBJ1-1; D is undetermined. This CDR3 spans 13 amino acids. Looked up from germline, CDR1 is SGHTA and CDR2 is FQGTGA. V was clipped by 0 bases and J by 4 bases, with 6 bases between them. The CDR3 here is CASSLTLGTEAFF. CDR3 nucleotides: TGTGCCAGCAGCTTAACGTTGGGCACTGAAGCTTTCTTT.

This chain links TRBV27 with TRBJ2-2; weak D call: TRBD2 (6 bases). This CDR3 contains 16 residues. V was trimmed by 7 bases and J by 4 bases, leaving 19 bases between them. From germline, CDR1 is MNHEY and CDR2 SMNVEV (reference sequence). CDR3 DNA sequence: TGTGCCAGCACCGATGCGGGAACAGTGCTCACCGGGGAGCTGTTTTTT. Protein: CASTDAGTVLTGELFF.

This clone showed up just once. The gene calls are TRBV5-6 and TRBJ1-6, with a tentative D call TRBD1 (6 bases). The V gene's germline CDR1 is SGHDT and CDR2 YYEEEE. V was cut by 4 bases and J by 7 bases, with 15 bases left in between. This CDR3 spans 15 amino acids. DNA of the CDR3: TGTGCCAGCAGCCCAGACTCGGGGGGCAATTCACCCCTCCACTTT. This sequence encodes CASSPDSGGNSPLHF.

This clone appeared once. The genes are TRBV6-6 and TRBJ1-2; tentative D call: TRBD1 (6 bases). The V and J ends lost 6 bases and 0 bases respectively, with 8 bases between them. This CDR3 spans 13 amino acids. Germline V gene data show CDR1 as MNHNY and CDR2 as SVGAGI (reference sequence). CDR3 in amino acids: CASSWTANYGYTF. CDR3 nucleotides: TGTGCCAGCAGCTGGACAGCTAACTATGGCTACACCTTC.

About this clone: Other DNA sequences in this specimen translate into the identical CDR3. V is TRBV27 and J is TRBJ2-7; TRBD1 aligns across 7 bases. There are 13 residues in the CDR3. CDR1 and CDR2 from the germline V gene are MNHEY and SMNVEV (reference sequence). Trimming took 3 bases from V and 3 from J; bases not matched to a gene: 2. This chain's CDR3 is CASSFSGGYEQYF. The DNA of the CDR3 is TGTGCCAGCAGTTTTTCAGGGGGCTACGAGCAGTACTTC.

The chain recombines TRBV28 with TRBJ1-1; D unclear. The V end was cut by 3 bases, the J end by 6 bases, with 11 bases between. The CDR3 totals 13 residues. Per germline, CDR1 MDHEN and CDR2 SYDVKM. The CDR3 loop reads CASSFTPGPEAFF. CDR3 bases: TGTGCCAGCAGTTTTACCCCCGGGCCTGAAGCTTTCTTT.

This clone was seen a few times. Other DNA variants within this sample encode the same CDR3. The chain employs TRBV29-1 and TRBJ1-1; TRBD1 aligns across 7 bases. Trimming removed 4 bases from V and 5 bases from J; junction bases left unmatched: 4. The CDR3 contains 12 residues. Germline V lookup: CDR1 SQVTM, CDR2 ANQGSEA. Here the CDR3 DNA reads TGCAGCGTTGCCAGGGGGGGGACTGAAGCTTTCTTT. Translating it yields CSVARGGTEAFF.